This T cell receptor beta chain came from a study of T cells in Graves' hyperthyroidism and ophthalmopathy. General observations from the study: Ophthalmopathy stood apart from stable hyperthyroidism in a 13 V-J model. Ophthalmopathy was identified by the model a median about 6.8 months ahead of onset.

The CDR3 consists of 13 residues. V was clipped by 10 bases and J by 5 bases; unmatched bases: 9. The germline CDR1 and CDR2 sequences are SNHLY and FYNNEI. TCR beta CDR3 sequences were amplified from RNA transcripts. HTBI primers were the set used in a first-round RT-PCR of the TCR CDR3. TCRdb reprocessed the multiplex PCR reads with MiXCR, giving one entry per CDR3 protein. The table has 500,000 to 600,000 distinct CDR3 sequences, around 50% seen once. This clonotype was recorded many times. Its antigen is not identified. Criteria for exclusion of patients were uncontrolled infection, other autoimmune disease, pregnancy or lactation.

The sequence came from an adult woman with Graves' disease, either hyperthyroidism or ophthalmopathy (not recorded which). V is TRBV2 and J is TRBJ2-7; 9 nucleotides align to TRBD1. Specimen: peripheral blood or thyroid tissue (not recorded which). The CDR3 nucleotides read TGTGCCACCCAGGGACAGGGAGTTGACGAGCAGTACTTC. It translates to CATQGQGVDEQYF.